The 20 T cell receptor beta chains listed next were all sequenced from one sample in a study of monozygotic twins with inflammatory bowel disease. For each CDR3 protein, TCRdb gives one entry from its re-call of the 5' RACE reads, without DNA. This repertoire comprises approximately 150,000 distinct CDR3 sequences; its ten largest clones make up roughly 2.4%. Input material: blood. These receptors came from a human donor with ulcerative colitis or Crohn's disease, or a healthy co-twin of an affected twin (not recorded which).

The chain couples TRBV5-1 to TRBJ2-1. The CDR3 has 12 residues. Germline lookup yields CDR1 SGHRS and CDR2 YFSETQ. CDR3 sequence reads: CASSLSWDEQFF.

The chain couples TRBV7-3 to TRBJ1-1. Germline values: CDR1 SGHTA, CDR2 FQGTGA. This CDR3 is built from 13 residues. The CDR3 loop is CASSSEINTEAFF.

The chain joins TRBV7-9 to TRBJ2-1; TCRdb's D gene call, TRBD1, goes unchecked for lack of DNA. Germline loops: CDR1 SEHNR, CDR2 FQNEAQ (reference sequence). The CDR3 has 14 amino acids. CDR3 sequence: CASSRRDRQDEQFF.

V usage is TRBV7-2 and J usage is TRBJ2-2; no DNA is available, so the TRBD2 call from TCRdb remains unchecked. CDR1 is SGHTA and CDR2 is FQGNSA in the germline V gene. This CDR3 comprises 15 residues. The CDR3 loop is CASSLNGGATGELFF.

The chain joins TRBV6-1 to TRBJ2-1; there is no DNA to check the TCRdb D call of TRBD1. Germline-derived CDR1 and CDR2 are MNHNS and SASEGT. The CDR3 has 20 amino acids. The CDR3 loop is CASSGIPGQGTSGGYNEQFF.

This rearrangement joins TRBV4-2 to TRBJ2-7; TCRdb gives TRBD2 as the D gene, but with no DNA this cannot be confirmed. The length of the CDR3 is 17 residues. Germline CDR1 reads LGHNA; CDR2 reads YNFKEQ. CDR3: CASSQESTSGNPYEQYF.

V is TRBV20-1 and J is TRBJ1-1; TCRdb calls TRBD1, which cannot be checked without DNA. The CDR3 spans 12 residues. Per germline, CDR1 DFQATT and CDR2 SNEGSKA (reference sequence). The CDR3 sequence: CSAAQGYTEAFF.

The chain is built from TRBV19 and TRBJ1-1; lacking DNA, the TRBD1 call made by TCRdb goes unchecked. The CDR3 runs to 14 residues. The germline CDR1 and CDR2 sequences are LNHDA and SQIVND (reference sequence). CDR3 protein: CASSIYRETTEAFF. Using reference TRBV19 and TRBJ1-1 for the parts outside the CDR3, the full variable domain is DGGITQSPKYLFRKEGQNVTLSCEQNLNHDAMYWYRQDPGQGLRLIYYSQIVNDFQKGDIAEGYSVSREKKESFPLTVTSAQKNPTAFYLCASSIYRETTEAFFGQGTRLTVV.

The rearrangement uses TRBV14 and TRBJ2-1; the TCRdb call, TRBD2, lacks DNA for checking. Germline CDR1 SGHDN, CDR2 FVKESK. CDR3 size: 13 residues. This CDR3 is CASSQGNGARQFF.

The chain couples TRBV5-6 to TRBJ2-6. CDR3 length equals 13 residues. Germline loops: CDR1 SGHDT, CDR2 YYEEEE. CDR3 region: CASRHSGANVLTF.

The chain employs TRBV5-1 and TRBJ1-2. Germline V gives CDR1 SGHRS, CDR2 YFSETQ. The CDR3 consists of 15 residues. The CDR3 loop is CASSSSPGTDYGYTF. The full variable domain, rest sourced from reference TRBV5-1 and TRBJ1-2, is KAGVTQTPRYLIKTRGQQVTLSCSPISGHRSVSWYQQTPGQGLQFLFEYFSETQRNKGNFPGRFSGRQFSNSRSEMNVSTLELGDSALYLCASSSSPGTDYGYTFGSGTRLTVV.

This sequence joins TRBV5-1 and TRBJ2-3. Germline-derived CDR1 and CDR2 are SGHRS and YFSETQ. The CDR3 is made up of 15 amino acids. The CDR3 here is CASSLKASDTDTQYF.

The chain employs TRBV5-1 and TRBJ2-1. Germline CDR1 SGHRS, CDR2 YFSETQ. The CDR3 spans 16 residues. The CDR3 is CASNGGGVRSYNEQFF. Variable domain in full (rest from reference TRBV5-1 and TRBJ2-1): KAGVTQTPRYLIKTRGQQVTLSCSPISGHRSVSWYQQTPGQGLQFLFEYFSETQRNKGNFPGRFSGRQFSNSRSEMNVSTLELGDSALYLCASNGGGVRSYNEQFFGPGTRLTVL.

The rearrangement links TRBV14 to TRBJ2-1; absent DNA, TCRdb's TRBD1 call cannot be checked. CDR1 is SGHDN and CDR2 is FVKESK in the germline V gene. This CDR3 region has 14 residues. This chain's CDR3 is CASSRLDRMNEQFF. The full variable domain, with the rest looked up from reference TRBV14 and TRBJ2-1, is EAGVTQFPSHSVIEKGQTVTLRCDPISGHDNLYWYRRVMGKEIKFLLHFVKESKQDESGMPNNRFLAERTGGTYSTLKVQPAELEDSGVYFCASSRLDRMNEQFFGPGTRLTVL.

The chain joins TRBV21-1 to TRBJ2-3. TRBV21-1 is flagged as a pseudogene. CDR3 length: 11 amino acids. CDR3: CASLLTDTQYF.

The gene calls are TRBV4-2 and TRBJ2-3; the TRBD2 assignment by TCRdb is unverifiable without DNA. CDR1 is LGHNA and CDR2 is YNFKEQ in the germline V gene. This CDR3 has 17 residues. The CDR3 region is CASSRELVERGRDTQYF.

The chain links TRBV27 to TRBJ1-2; absent DNA, TCRdb's TRBD1 call cannot be checked. Germline assignment: CDR1 MNHEY and CDR2 SMNVEV (reference sequence). CDR3 length equals 12 residues. CDR3 amino acids: CASRGGFYGYTF.

This chain links TRBV24-1 with TRBJ2-1; TCRdb names TRBD2, which stays unverified in the absence of DNA. Germline lookup yields CDR1 KGHDR and CDR2 SFDVKD. The CDR3 totals 13 residues. The CDR3 region is CATSFAGVNEQFF.

The chain's CDR3 is CASSQMGPTQGRAFF. The V gene is TRBV7-2, the J gene TRBJ1-1; lacking DNA, the TRBD1 call made by TCRdb goes unchecked. Germline loops: CDR1 SGHTA, CDR2 FQGNSA. This CDR3 is built from 15 residues.

The chain is built from TRBV28 and TRBJ2-2. Germline CDR1 reads MDHEN; CDR2 reads SYDVKM. This CDR3 contains 14 residues. This CDR3 is CASRRTENTGELFF.